These 8 T cell receptor beta chains came from one sample sequenced in a study of immune characteristics of hereditary and idiopathic chronic pancreatitis. The pancreas tissue came from patients undergoing total pancreatectomy with islet autotransplantation. Some clones are missing from TCRdb's copy, which holds only in-frame ones; the method was immunoSEQ multiplex PCR. The sample shows around 9,400 clones, roughly 83% of them seen only once. The source material was pancreas tissue with idiopathic chronic pancreatitis. The receptors here all came from a human donor with chronic pancreatitis.

The gene calls are TRBV10-3 and TRBJ2-3; TRBD2 agrees at 7 bases. This CDR3 comprises 15 residues. V was clipped by 7 bases and J by 6 bases; unmatched bases: 13. Germline lookup yields CDR1 ENHRY and CDR2 SYGVKD. The CDR3 protein is CAIKGRGQDGDTQYF. CDR3 bases: TGTGCCATCAAGGGGAGGGGCCAAGATGGGGATACGCAGTATTTT.

The J gene is TRBJ2-1, the V gene TRBV7-2; 9 nucleotides align to TRBD1. The CDR3 is made up of 18 amino acids. Germline CDR1 is SGHTA and CDR2 is FQGNSA. The trim removed 5 bases at V and 0 bases at J, leaving 11 bases unmatched. This CDR3 reads CASSTPGQGPSSYNEQFF. CDR3 DNA: TGTGCCAGCAGCACCCCGGGACAGGGACCAAGCTCCTACAATGAGCAGTTCTTC. The full variable domain, rest sourced from reference TRBV7-2 and TRBJ2-1, is GAGVSQSPSNKVTEKGKDVELRCDPISGHTALYWYRQSLGQGLEFLIYFQGNSAPDKSGLPSDRFSAERTGGSVSTLTIQRTQQEDSAVYLCASSTPGQGPSSYNEQFFGPGTRLTVL.

The rearrangement uses TRBV4-2 and TRBJ2-1; D gene unclear. From germline, CDR1 is LGHNA and CDR2 YNFKEQ. V shed 1 base and J shed 4 bases, with 14 bases lying between them. The CDR3 has 16 amino acids. Written as DNA, the CDR3 is TGTGCCAGCAGCCAAGGTTCGAACAGTCAGTACAATGAGCAGTTCTTC. It encodes CASSQGSNSQYNEQFF.

The rearrangement joins TRBV12-3 or TRBV12-4 to TRBJ2-7; D may match TRBD1 or TRBD2 (5 bases each). CDR3 length: 11 amino acids. V was cut by 6 bases and J by 6 bases, with 9 bases left in between. In DNA form, the CDR3 reads TGTGCCAGCAGCTCTGGGGGCGAGCAGTACGTC. This gives the protein CASSSGGEQYV.

The gene calls are TRBV5-4 and TRBJ2-3; TRBD2 matches 8 bases. Trimming removed 4 bases from V and 8 bases from J; junction bases left unmatched: 12. CDR1 is SGHNT, CDR2 YYREEE, per germline (reference sequence). This CDR3 comprises 15 residues. CDR3: CASSPSGGLAGTQYF. The CDR3 DNA is TGTGCCAGCAGCCCAAGCGGGGGCCTAGCGGGTACGCAGTATTTT.

This clone qualifies as medium-sized. The chain links TRBV6-5 to TRBJ1-2; D is undetermined. V lost 6 bases and J 4 bases, leaving 12 bases between the germline ends. CDR1 is MNHEY, CDR2 SVGAGI, per germline. There are 13 residues in the CDR3. CDR3 residues: CASRPENLYGYTF. The CDR3 region has the DNA TGTGCCAGCAGGCCGGAGAATCTCTATGGCTACACCTTC.

The J gene is TRBJ1-1, the V gene TRBV10-3, with D possibly being TRBD1 (5 bases). The CDR3 consists of 14 residues. Germline V CDR1 and CDR2: ENHRY, SYGVKD. V lost 6 bases and J lost 1, with 12 bases in between. The CDR3 loop reads CAIRRGGENTEAFF. DNA for the CDR3: TGTGCCATCAGGAGGGGAGGAGAGAACACTGAAGCTTTCTTT.

This chain uses TRBV9 with TRBJ2-3; no firm D call. The ends were cut back, 2 bases at V and 0 bases at J, with 7 bases in the middle. Per the germline V gene, CDR1 is SGDLS and CDR2 is YYNGEE. This CDR3 contains 14 residues. The CDR3 DNA reads TGTGCCAGCAGCGTCCCAGCGAGCACAGATACGCAGTATTTT. This gives the protein CASSVPASTDTQYF.